The rows below give T cell receptor beta chains drawn from one sample of a study of OX40 agonist ivuxolimab in advanced cancers. Libraries were prepared by immunoSEQ multiplex PCR; TCRdb keeps only in-frame clonotypes and omits some of them. This table holds approximately 79,000 clones, more than 85% found once. This sample comprised CD4+ or CD8+ T cells sorted from blood, obtained in a trial of the OX40 agonist ivuxolimab. Source of these receptors: an adult with an advanced solid tumor such as melanoma, head and neck, liver or kidney cancer. The CDR3 runs from the conserved cysteine through the conserved F or W. The D gene is left open where the match is weak. Some rows mark clone size as missing; the rest say once, few, many or name a class of expanded clone.

NA	TRBD1	TRBJ1-1	TRBV7-8	TGTGCCAGCAGCCTGCCGGGACAGATGAACACTGAAGCTTTCTTT	CASSLPGQMNTEAFF
NA	TRBD1	TRBJ1-2	TRBV6-1	TGTGCCAGCACAGGGACAGGGGATGGCTACACCTTC	CASTGTGDGYTF
NA	TRBD1	TRBJ2-3	TRBV7-9	TGTGCCAGCAGCTTCACAGGGGGCGCAGATACGCAGTATTTT	CASSFTGGADTQYF
NA	NA	TRBJ2-5	TRBV18	TGTGCCAGCTCACCACGTCCAGAGACCCAGTACTTC	CASSPRPETQYF
NA	NA	TRBJ2-7	TRBV20-1	TGCAGTGCTAGAGGGGACCACGAGCAGTACTTC	CSARGDHEQYF
NA	TRBD1	TRBJ1-2	TRBV30	TGTGCCTGGAGTAGGGGGACAGATAACTATGGCTACACCTTC	CAWSRGTDNYGYTF
NA	TRBD1	TRBJ2-3	TRBV4-1	TGCGCCAGCAGCCAAGCGGGGACAGGAAGAGGTTACACAGATACGCAGTATTTT	CASSQAGTGRGYTDTQYF
NA	NA	TRBJ1-1	TRBV6-5	TGTGCCAGCAGTTACTCCCGGGACCTGAGGACTGAAGCTTTCTTT	CASSYSRDLRTEAFF
NA	NA	TRBJ2-2	TRBV5-6	TGTGCCAGCAGTCCCGACAAGCAGCGCACCGGGGAGCTGTTTTTT	CASSPDKQRTGELFF
NA	TRBD2	TRBJ2-1	TRBV11-3	TGTGCCAGCAGCTTAGGGGGACTAGCGGGACTTGAGCAGTTCTTC	CASSLGGLAGLEQFF
once	TRBD2	TRBJ2-3	TRBV5-1	TGCGCCAGCAGCAAGGGACTAGCGGGGGTCTCAGATACGCAGTATTTT	CASSKGLAGVSDTQYF
NA	TRBD1	TRBJ2-7	TRBV5-1	TGCGCCAGCAGATCGGGACAGGGGACTTCCGAGCAGTACTTC	CASRSGQGTSEQYF
NA	NA	TRBJ2-2	TRBV19	TGTGCCAGTAGTGCGACAGGACCTCCCGGGGAGCTGTTTTTT	CASSATGPPGELFF
NA	TRBD1	TRBJ1-3	TRBV6-1	TGTGCCAGCAGTGCAACCGGACAGGTCCAGGGAAACACCATATATTTT	CASSATGQVQGNTIYF
NA	NA	TRBJ1-3	TRBV5-6	TGTGCCAGCAGCTTAATGGGTTCTGGAAACACCATATATTTT	CASSLMGSGNTIYF
NA	NA	TRBJ2-1	TRBV14	TGTGCCAGCAGCCAAGTTGGGGCCTACAATGAGCAGTTCTTC	CASSQVGAYNEQFF
NA	NA	TRBJ1-2	TRBV28	TGTGCCAGCAGTTTGGGACCGTCGGATGGCTACACCTTC	CASSLGPSDGYTF
once	TRBD2	TRBJ2-5	TRBV7-3	TGTGCCAGCAGCTTGTCGAGCGGGAGGGACGAGACCCAGTACTTC	CASSLSSGRDETQYF
NA	TRBD1	TRBJ1-2	TRBV5-5	TGTGCCAGCAGCGAGGGGGACAGGGGGCGATTTTCCTATGGCTACACCTTC	CASSEGDRGRFSYGYTF
NA	NA	TRBJ1-3	TRBV7-9	TGTGCCAGCAGCTTAACGGGGGGCAGTAACACCATATATTTT	CASSLTGGSNTIYF
NA	NA	TRBJ2-7	TRBV5-4	TGTGCCAGCAGCTTTACAGCCGCTTCTCCGGAGCAGTACTTC	CASSFTAASPEQYF
NA	TRBD2	TRBJ2-5	TRBV6-5	TGTGCCAGCAGTTACACTAGCGGGAGAGAGACCCAGTACTTC	CASSYTSGRETQYF
NA	TRBD1	TRBJ2-5	TRBV5-1	TGCGCCAGCAGCAAATCACAGGGGTTGGAGACCCAGTACTTC	CASSKSQGLETQYF
NA	NA	TRBJ1-1	TRBV4-1	TGCGCCAGCAGCAGGGGACTATACACTGAAGCTTTCTTT	CASSRGLYTEAFF
NA	TRBD2	TRBJ2-1	TRBV4-2	TGTGCCAGCAGCCAGGCTAGCGGAGGAAGCTCCTACAATGAGCAGTTCTTC	CASSQASGGSSYNEQFF
NA	TRBD2	TRBJ2-2	TRBV5-1	TGCGCCAGCAGGACCGTAGCGGGAGTCAACACCGGGGAGCTGTTTTTT	CASRTVAGVNTGELFF
NA	NA	TRBJ1-4	TRBV19	TGTGCCAGTAGTATAGGCCTTTCAACTAATGAAAAACTGTTTTTT	CASSIGLSTNEKLFF
NA	TRBD2	TRBJ2-7	TRBV5-1	TGCGCCAGCAGCCCGGCGGGAGACAGCTCCTACGAGCAGTACTTC	CASSPAGDSSYEQYF
NA	NA	TRBJ2-7	TRBV7-2	TGTGCCAGCAGCTTAATGCAAAGCAGCTACGAGCAGTACTTC	CASSLMQSSYEQYF
NA	NA	TRBJ2-3	TRBV6-5	TGTGCCAGCACCTTCACAGATACGCAGTATTTT	CASTFTDTQYF
NA	NA	TRBJ1-1	TRBV6-6	TGTGCCAGCAGTTACCCAACAGGGCTCACTGAAGCTTTCTTT	CASSYPTGLTEAFF
NA	NA	TRBJ1-1	TRBV7-2	TGTGCCAGCAGCTTTGACAGTTCGGGCACTGAAGCTTTCTTT	CASSFDSSGTEAFF
few	NA	TRBJ1-1	TRBV7-2	TGTGCCAGCAGCTTAGGTTGGGGCACTGAAGCTTTCTTT	CASSLGWGTEAFF
NA	NA	TRBJ1-1	TRBV5-1	TGCGCCAGCAGCCTAGGACAGCCGGAGACTGAAGCTTTCTTT	CASSLGQPETEAFF
NA	TRBD1	TRBJ2-7	TRBV7-7	TGTGCCAGCAGCTTATCACAGGGGGACGAGCAGTACTTC	CASSLSQGDEQYF
once	TRBD2	TRBJ2-1	TRBV10-1	TGCGCCAGCAGTGACCTAGCGGGAGCCTACAATGAGCAGTTCTTC	CASSDLAGAYNEQFF
NA	TRBD1	TRBJ1-2	TRBV27	TGTGCCAGCACTAGTGACAGGGTTGGGTATGGCTACACCTTC	CASTSDRVGYGYTF
NA	NA	TRBJ2-2	TRBV7-3	TGTGCCAGCAGACAATTAGCTACGAACACCGGGGAGCTGTTTTTT	CASRQLATNTGELFF
NA	NA	TRBJ1-2	TRBV7-6	TGTGCCAGCAGCTTAGGACAGTATAGTGGCTACACCTTC	CASSLGQYSGYTF
NA	NA	TRBJ2-1	TRBV6-5	TGTGCCAGCAGCCCACGGGGGTGGGAGCAGTTCTTC	CASSPRGWEQFF
NA	NA	TRBJ1-2	TRBV2	TGTGCCAGCAGTGAACGACTGTTAGAGTACTATGGCTACACCTTC	CASSERLLEYYGYTF
once	NA	TRBJ2-7	TRBV7-9	TGTGCCAGCAGCTTAGGGTTGGTGCAGGCCGACCAGCAGTACTTC	CASSLGLVQADQQYF
NA	NA	TRBJ2-2	TRBV6-6	TGTGCCAGCAGTGGGGGCAGGTCCGGGGAGCTGTTTTTT	CASSGGRSGELFF
few	NA	TRBJ1-1	TRBV19	TGTGCCAGTACCTTATACGCCCAGGGGACTGAAGCTTTCTTT	CASTLYAQGTEAFF
NA	TRBD2	TRBJ2-5	TRBV5-1	TGCGCCAGCAGCTTGGCCCAACTAGCGGAAGAGACCCAGTACTTC	CASSLAQLAEETQYF
NA	NA	TRBJ2-1	TRBV5-4	TGTGCCAGCAGCTTGGAGTATGAGCAGTTCTTC	CASSLEYEQFF
NA	NA	TRBJ2-3	TRBV11-2	TGTGCCAGCAGCTTAGCGGTATACAGCACAGATACGCAGTATTTT	CASSLAVYSTDTQYF
NA	NA	TRBJ1-4	TRBV29-1	TGCAGCGCTGGCGGAACAACTAATGAAAAACTGTTTTTT	CSAGGTTNEKLFF
NA	NA	TRBJ2-1	TRBV7-9	TGTGCCAGCAGCTTCCTAACCGGGACAAGCTACAATGAGCAGTTCTTC	CASSFLTGTSYNEQFF
NA	TRBD2	TRBJ2-3	TRBV5-1	TGCGCCAGCAGCTTGGTAGTAGCGGGATACACAGATACGCAGTATTTT	CASSLVVAGYTDTQYF
few	NA	TRBJ1-2	TRBV7-9	TGTGCCAGCAGCTTAGGAAGGGACGATGGCTACACCTTC	CASSLGRDDGYTF
NA	TRBD1	TRBJ2-3	TRBV6-4	TGTGCCAGCAGTGACTGGACAGGAATAAGCACAGATACGCAGTATTTT	CASSDWTGISTDTQYF
NA	NA	TRBJ1-4	TRBV12-1	TGTGCCAGCAGCCTTTTTTGGTCCCCGATCTACAATGAAAAACTGTTTTTT	CASSLFWSPIYNEKLFF
NA	TRBD2	TRBJ2-1	TRBV4-3	TGCGCCAGCAGCTATAGCGGGAGGGCATCCAATGAGCAGTTCTTC	CASSYSGRASNEQFF
NA	NA	TRBJ1-2	TRBV19	TGTGCCAGTAGTAGGGTCCTAATGACTCACAAGGGACGGGCCTATGGCTACACCTTC	CASSRVLMTHKGRAYGYTF